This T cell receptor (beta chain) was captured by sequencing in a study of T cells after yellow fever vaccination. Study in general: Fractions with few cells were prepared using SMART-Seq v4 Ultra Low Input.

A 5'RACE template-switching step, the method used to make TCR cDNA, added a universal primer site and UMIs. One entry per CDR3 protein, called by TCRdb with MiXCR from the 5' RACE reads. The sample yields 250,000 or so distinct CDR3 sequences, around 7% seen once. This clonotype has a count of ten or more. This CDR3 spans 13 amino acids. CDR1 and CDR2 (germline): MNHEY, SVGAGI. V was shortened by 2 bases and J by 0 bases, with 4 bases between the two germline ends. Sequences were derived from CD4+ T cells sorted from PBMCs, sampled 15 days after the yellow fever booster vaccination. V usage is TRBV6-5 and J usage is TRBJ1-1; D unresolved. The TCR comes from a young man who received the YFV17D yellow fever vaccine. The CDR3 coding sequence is TGTGCCAGCAGTTACGATATGAACACTGAAGCTTTCTTT. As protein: CASSYDMNTEAFF.